Below are 8 T cell receptor beta chains sequenced from a single sample in a study of T cell repertoires in cytomegalovirus infection. Each CDR3 protein gets one entry after TCRdb re-called the reads with MiXCR. The table shows roughly 500,000 distinct CDR3 sequences, with approximately 17% occurring only once. The sequenced sample consisted of CD8+ T cells from PBMCs. The receptors derive from a human donor in good health (CMV status not recorded). Some clones in this sample may be carry-over from other donors' samples.

J is TRBJ1-2 and V is TRBV30, with D unresolved. Germline CDR1 reads GTSNPN; CDR2 reads SVGIG (reference sequence). Trimming took off 1 base at V and 4 bases at J, with 10 bases between the two ends. This CDR3 has 13 residues. Written as DNA, the CDR3 is TGTGCCTGGAGTGGCGGCGACTTCTATGGCTACACCTTC. This encodes CAWSGGDFYGYTF.

The chain employs TRBV7-9 and TRBJ1-2; D is possibly TRBD1 (6 bases). V gave up 8 bases and J gave up 12 bases, with 28 bases separating them. The CDR3 runs 15 residues. CDR1 and CDR2 from the germline V gene are SEHNR and FQNEAQ (reference sequence). The CDR3 loop reads CASRSKLDTVGGHTF. Written as DNA, the CDR3 is TGTGCCAGCCGCTCAAAACTCGACACAGTGGGGGGCCACACCTTC.

This clonotype was seen ten or more times. The rearrangement links TRBV27 to TRBJ1-5, with D uncertain. From germline, CDR1 is MNHEY and CDR2 SMNVEV (reference sequence). This CDR3 has 13 amino acids. Trimming took off 6 bases at V and 2 bases at J, with 8 bases between the two ends. CDR3: CASSFGGNQPQHF. The CDR3, as DNA: TGTGCCAGCAGCTTTGGGGGCAATCAGCCCCAGCATTTT.

This clonotype was counted many times. The rearrangement links TRBV19 to TRBJ1-1, with 9 bases fitting TRBD1. The length of the CDR3 is 14 residues. From germline, CDR1 is LNHDA and CDR2 SQIVND (reference sequence). Unmatched junction bases numbered 4, after V lost 5 bases and J lost 3 bases. Written as DNA, the CDR3 is TGTGCCAGTAGTTGGACAGGGGAGGACACTGAAGCTTTCTTT. Amino acid sequence: CASSWTGEDTEAFF.

This clonotype was seen at least ten times. The chain is built from TRBV12-3 or TRBV12-4 and TRBJ1-1, with D unresolved. This CDR3 region has 12 residues. The germline V and J ends were trimmed by 3 bases and 7 bases, with 9 bases remaining between them. The CDR3 loop is CASSFVQYEAFF. As DNA, the CDR3 is TGTGCCAGCAGTTTTGTGCAGTATGAAGCTTTCTTT.

Many counts were recorded for this clonotype. The chain links TRBV7-8 to TRBJ2-7, with D perhaps TRBD2 (6 bases). The CDR3 covers 14 residues. The germline gives CDR1 SGHVS, CDR2 FQNEAQ. Between the trimmed V and J ends, which lost 3 bases and 1 base, there was a span of 10 bases. The chain's CDR3 is CASSLTEGSYEQYF. Here the CDR3 DNA reads TGTGCCAGCAGCTTGACGGAGGGGTCCTACGAGCAGTACTTC.

This clonotype was seen repeatedly, ten times or more. V usage is TRBV27 and J usage is TRBJ2-1; TRBD1 might be the D (6 bases). V lost 1 base, J lost 0 bases, and 13 bases lay in between. This CDR3 spans 17 amino acids. Per germline, CDR1 MNHEY and CDR2 SMNVEV (reference sequence). In DNA form, the CDR3 reads TGTGCCAGCAGTTTATGGTCGGACAGTGACTCCTACAATGAGCAGTTCTTC. This codes for CASSLWSDSDSYNEQFF.

This clonotype has a count of ten or more. The chain is built from TRBV7-9 and TRBJ2-7, with D maybe TRBD1 (7 bases). Trimming cost V 3 bases and J 5 bases, with 11 bases left between them. From germline, CDR1 is SEHNR and CDR2 FQNEAQ (reference sequence). The CDR3 spans 13 residues. The CDR3, as DNA: TGTGCCAGCAGCTTCCAGGGGGGAGACGAGCAGTACTTC. Translation gives CASSFQGGDEQYF.